This TCR beta chain was captured by sequencing in a study of T-cell reconstitution after alpha-beta-depleted transplantation in children. Study-level findings and limits: Recipient T cells and thymic progenitors that survived gave rise to the high TCRbeta diversity observed at day 60 in some patients. Reportedly, alpha-beta T cells present about two months post-transplant originated from several hundred expanded clones of graft origin.

The germline V gene encodes CDR1 MNHNS and CDR2 SASEGT. The CDR3 is made up of 16 amino acids. V was trimmed by 7 bases and J by 0 bases, leaving 15 bases between them. Unique molecular identifiers were built into the TCRbeta library. One entry per CDR3 protein, called by TCRdb with MiXCR from the PCR reads. The sample records roughly 300,000 distinct CDR3 sequences, approximately 10% being singletons. This clonotype was observed a few times. Its antigen is still unknown. Material: peripheral blood, obtained 180 days after TCRalphabeta/CD19-depleted stem cell transplant. The V and J genes are TRBV6-1 and TRBJ2-2; tentative D call: TRBD2 (5 bases). This receptor was identified in a male patient between 2 and 10 years old who had a stem cell transplant for chronic granulomatous disease, so the T cells may come from the graft donor. CDR3 coding DNA: TGTGCCAGCAACCCCTCCCGGGGTTCGAACACCGGGGAGCTGTTTTTT. Translated: CASNPSRGSNTGELFF.